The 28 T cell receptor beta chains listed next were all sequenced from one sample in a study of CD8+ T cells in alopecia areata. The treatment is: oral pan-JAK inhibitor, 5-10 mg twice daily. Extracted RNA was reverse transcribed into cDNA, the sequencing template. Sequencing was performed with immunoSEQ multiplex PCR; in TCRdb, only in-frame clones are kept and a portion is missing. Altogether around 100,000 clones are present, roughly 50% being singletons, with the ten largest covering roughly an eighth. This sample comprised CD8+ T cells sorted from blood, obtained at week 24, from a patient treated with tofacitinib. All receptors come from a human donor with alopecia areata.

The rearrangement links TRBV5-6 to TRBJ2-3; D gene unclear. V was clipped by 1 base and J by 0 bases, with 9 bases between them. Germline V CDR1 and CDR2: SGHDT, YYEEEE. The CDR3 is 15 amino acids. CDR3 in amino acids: CASSLLRLSTDTQYF. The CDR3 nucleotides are TGTGCCAGCAGCTTGCTCAGGCTTAGCACAGATACGCAGTATTTT.

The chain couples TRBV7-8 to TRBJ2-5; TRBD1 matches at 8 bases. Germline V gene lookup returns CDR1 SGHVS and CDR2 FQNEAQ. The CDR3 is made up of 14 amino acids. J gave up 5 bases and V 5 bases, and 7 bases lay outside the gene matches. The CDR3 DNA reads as TGTGCCAGCAGCCCAACAGGGGGTGCTGAGACCCAGTACTTC. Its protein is CASSPTGGAETQYF.

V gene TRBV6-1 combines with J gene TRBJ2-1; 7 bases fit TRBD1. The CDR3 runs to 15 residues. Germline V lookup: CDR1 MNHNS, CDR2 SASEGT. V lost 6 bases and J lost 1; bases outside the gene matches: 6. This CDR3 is CASSHRGQSYNEQFF. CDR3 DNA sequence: TGTGCCAGCAGCCACAGGGGACAATCCTACAATGAGCAGTTCTTC.

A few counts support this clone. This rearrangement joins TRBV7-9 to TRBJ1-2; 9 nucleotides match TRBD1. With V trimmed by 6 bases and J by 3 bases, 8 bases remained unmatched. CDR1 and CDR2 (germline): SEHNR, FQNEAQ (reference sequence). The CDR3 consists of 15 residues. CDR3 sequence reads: CASRPLQGADYGYTF. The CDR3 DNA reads TGTGCCAGCAGGCCGCTACAGGGGGCGGACTATGGCTACACCTTC.

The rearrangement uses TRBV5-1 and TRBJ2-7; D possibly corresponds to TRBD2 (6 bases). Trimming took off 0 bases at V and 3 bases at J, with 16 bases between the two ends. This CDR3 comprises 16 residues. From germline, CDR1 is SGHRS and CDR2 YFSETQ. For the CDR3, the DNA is TGCGCCAGCAGCTTGGGGTCGGGACTGGGATTCTACGAGCAGTACTTC. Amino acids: CASSLGSGLGFYEQYF.

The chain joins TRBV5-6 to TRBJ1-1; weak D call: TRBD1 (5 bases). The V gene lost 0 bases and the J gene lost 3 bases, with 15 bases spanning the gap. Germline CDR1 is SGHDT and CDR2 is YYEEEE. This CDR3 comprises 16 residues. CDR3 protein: CASSLALAGYDTEAFF. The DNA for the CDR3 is TGTGCCAGCAGCTTGGCCTTGGCAGGGTATGACACTGAAGCTTTCTTT.

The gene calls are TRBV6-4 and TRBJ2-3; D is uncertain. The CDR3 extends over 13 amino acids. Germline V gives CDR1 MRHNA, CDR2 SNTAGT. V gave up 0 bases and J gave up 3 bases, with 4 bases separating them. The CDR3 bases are TGTGCCAGCAGTGACTCAGAAACAGATACGCAGTATTTT. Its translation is CASSDSETDTQYF.

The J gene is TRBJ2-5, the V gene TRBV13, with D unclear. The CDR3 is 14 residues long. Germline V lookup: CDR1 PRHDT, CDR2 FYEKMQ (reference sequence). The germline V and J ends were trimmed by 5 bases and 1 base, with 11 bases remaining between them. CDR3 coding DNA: TGTGCCAGCAGCCAGGTGGACGGCCAAGAGACCCAGTACTTC. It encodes CASSQVDGQETQYF.

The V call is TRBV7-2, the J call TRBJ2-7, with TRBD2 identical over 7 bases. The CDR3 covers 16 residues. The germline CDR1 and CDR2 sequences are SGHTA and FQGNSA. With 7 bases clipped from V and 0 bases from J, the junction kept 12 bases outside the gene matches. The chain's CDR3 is CASTLGGPTSSYEQYF. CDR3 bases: TGTGCCAGCACCTTGGGAGGGCCTACGAGCTCCTACGAGCAGTACTTC. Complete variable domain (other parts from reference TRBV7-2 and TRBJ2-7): GAGVSQSPSNKVTEKGKDVELRCDPISGHTALYWYRQSLGQGLEFLIYFQGNSAPDKSGLPSDRFSAERTGGSVSTLTIQRTQQEDSAVYLCASTLGGPTSSYEQYFGPGTRLTVT.

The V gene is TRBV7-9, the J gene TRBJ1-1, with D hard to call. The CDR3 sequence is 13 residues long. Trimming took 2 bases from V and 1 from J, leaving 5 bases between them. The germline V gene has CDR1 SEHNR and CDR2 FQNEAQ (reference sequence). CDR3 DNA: TGTGCCAGCAGCTTAATGGGGAACACTGAAGCTTTCTTT. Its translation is CASSLMGNTEAFF.

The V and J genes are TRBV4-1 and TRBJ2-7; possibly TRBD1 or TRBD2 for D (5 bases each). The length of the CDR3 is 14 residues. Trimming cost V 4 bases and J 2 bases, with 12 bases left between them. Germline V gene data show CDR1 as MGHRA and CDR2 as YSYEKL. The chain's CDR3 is CASSLGTGPYEQYF. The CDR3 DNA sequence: TGCGCCAGCAGCCTAGGGACGGGGCCCTACGAGCAGTACTTC.

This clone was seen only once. As DNA, the CDR3 is TGTGCCAGCAGTCAAAAGGTATCCCGCACAGATACGCAGTATTTT. Protein product: CASSQKVSRTDTQYF. The V and J genes are TRBV6-5 and TRBJ2-3, with D unclear. The V gene's germline CDR1 is MNHEY and CDR2 SVGAGI. The V end lost 5 bases, the J end lost 1 base, and 13 bases lay between the germline ends. This CDR3 is 15 amino acids long.

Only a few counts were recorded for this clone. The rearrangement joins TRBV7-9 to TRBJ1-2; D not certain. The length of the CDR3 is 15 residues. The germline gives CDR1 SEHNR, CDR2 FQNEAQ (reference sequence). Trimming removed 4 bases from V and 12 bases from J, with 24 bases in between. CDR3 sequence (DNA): TGTGCCAGCAGCTCCTCACCCCACCACCCCGACGGGAACACCTTC. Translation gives CASSSSPHHPDGNTF.

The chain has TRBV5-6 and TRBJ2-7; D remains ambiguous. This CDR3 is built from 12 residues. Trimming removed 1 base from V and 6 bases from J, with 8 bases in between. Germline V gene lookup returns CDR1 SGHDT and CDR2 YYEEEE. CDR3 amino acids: CASSLLSSEQYF. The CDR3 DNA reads TGTGCCAGCAGCTTGTTAAGTAGCGAGCAGTACTTC.

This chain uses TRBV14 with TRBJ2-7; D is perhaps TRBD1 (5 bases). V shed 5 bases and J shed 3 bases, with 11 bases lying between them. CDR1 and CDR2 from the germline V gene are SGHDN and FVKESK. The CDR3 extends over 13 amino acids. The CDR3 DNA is TGTGCCAGCAGCACGCTGGACAACTACGAGCAGTACTTC. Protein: CASSTLDNYEQYF.

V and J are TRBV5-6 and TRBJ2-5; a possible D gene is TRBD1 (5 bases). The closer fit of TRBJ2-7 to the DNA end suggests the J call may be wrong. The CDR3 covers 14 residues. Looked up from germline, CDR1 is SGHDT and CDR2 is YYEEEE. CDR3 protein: CASSLGWTFYEQYF. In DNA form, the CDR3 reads TGTGCCAGCAGCTTGGGTTGGACATTCTACGAGCAGTACTTC.

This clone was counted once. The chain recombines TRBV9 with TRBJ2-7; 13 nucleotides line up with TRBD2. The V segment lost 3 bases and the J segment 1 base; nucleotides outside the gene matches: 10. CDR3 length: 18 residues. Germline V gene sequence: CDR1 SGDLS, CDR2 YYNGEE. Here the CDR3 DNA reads TGTGCCAGCAGCGGCCCCGGGACTAGCGGGGATCCATCCTACGAGCAGTACTTC. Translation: CASSGPGTSGDPSYEQYF. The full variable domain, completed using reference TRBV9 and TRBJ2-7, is DSGVTQTPKHLITATGQRVTLRCSPRSGDLSVYWYQQSLDQGLQFLIQYYNGEERAKGNILERFSAQQFPDLHSELNLSSLELGDSALYFCASSGPGTSGDPSYEQYFGPGTRLTVT.

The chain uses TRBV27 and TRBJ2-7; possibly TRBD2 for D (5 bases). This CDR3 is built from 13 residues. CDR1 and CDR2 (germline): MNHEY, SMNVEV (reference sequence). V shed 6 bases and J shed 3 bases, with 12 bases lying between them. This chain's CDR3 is CASSRGYFYEQYF. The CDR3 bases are TGTGCCAGCAGCCGGGGTTACTTCTACGAGCAGTACTTC.

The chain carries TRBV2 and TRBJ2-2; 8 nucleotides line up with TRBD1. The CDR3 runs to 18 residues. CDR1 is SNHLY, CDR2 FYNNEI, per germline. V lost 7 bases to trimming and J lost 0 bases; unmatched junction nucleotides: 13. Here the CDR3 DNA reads TGTGCCAGCACGGACCCAAGGACAGGGCCCCCGAACACCGGGGAGCTGTTTTTT. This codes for CASTDPRTGPPNTGELFF. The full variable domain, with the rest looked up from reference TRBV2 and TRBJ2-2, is EPEVTQTPSHQVTQMGQEVILRCVPISNHLYFYWYRQILGQKVEFLVSFYNNEISEKSEIFDDQFSVERPDGSNFTLKIRSTKLEDSAMYFCASTDPRTGPPNTGELFFGEGSRLTVL.

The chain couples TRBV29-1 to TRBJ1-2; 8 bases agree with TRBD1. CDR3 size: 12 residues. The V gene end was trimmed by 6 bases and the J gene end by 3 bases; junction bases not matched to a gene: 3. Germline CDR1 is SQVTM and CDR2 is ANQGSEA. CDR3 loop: CSVEQGDYGYTF. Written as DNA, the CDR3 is TGCAGCGTCGAACAGGGGGACTATGGCTACACCTTC.

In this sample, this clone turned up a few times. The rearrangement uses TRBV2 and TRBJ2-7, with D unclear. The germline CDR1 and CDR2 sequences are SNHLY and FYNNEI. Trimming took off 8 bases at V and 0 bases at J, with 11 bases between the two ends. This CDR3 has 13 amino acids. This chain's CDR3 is CASLDPSSYEQYF. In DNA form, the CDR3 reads TGTGCCAGCTTAGACCCGAGCTCCTACGAGCAGTACTTC.

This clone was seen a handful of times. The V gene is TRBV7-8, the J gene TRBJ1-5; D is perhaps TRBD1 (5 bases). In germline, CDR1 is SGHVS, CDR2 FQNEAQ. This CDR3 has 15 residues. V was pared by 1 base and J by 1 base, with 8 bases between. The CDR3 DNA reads TGTGCCAGCAGCTTAGGGGGGGAGAGCAATCAGCCCCAGCATTTT. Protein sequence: CASSLGGESNQPQHF.

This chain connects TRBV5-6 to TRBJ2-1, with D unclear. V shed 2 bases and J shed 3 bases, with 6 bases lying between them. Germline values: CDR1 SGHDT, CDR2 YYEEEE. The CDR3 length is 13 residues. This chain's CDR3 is CASSFTGYNEQFF. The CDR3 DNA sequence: TGTGCCAGCAGCTTTACCGGCTACAATGAGCAGTTCTTC.

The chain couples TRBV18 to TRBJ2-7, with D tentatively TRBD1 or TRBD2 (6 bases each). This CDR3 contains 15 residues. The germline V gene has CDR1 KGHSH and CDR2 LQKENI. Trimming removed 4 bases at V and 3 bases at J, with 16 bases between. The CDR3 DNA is TGTGCCAGCTCACACGACACCAAGGGGGGCTACGAGCAGTACTTC. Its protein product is CASSHDTKGGYEQYF.

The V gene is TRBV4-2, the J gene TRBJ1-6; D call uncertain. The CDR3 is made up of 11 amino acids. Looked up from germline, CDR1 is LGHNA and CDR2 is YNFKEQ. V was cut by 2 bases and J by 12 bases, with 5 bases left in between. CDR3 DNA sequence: TGTGCCAGCAGCCAAATGGGACCCCTCCACTTT. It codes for CASSQMGPLHF.

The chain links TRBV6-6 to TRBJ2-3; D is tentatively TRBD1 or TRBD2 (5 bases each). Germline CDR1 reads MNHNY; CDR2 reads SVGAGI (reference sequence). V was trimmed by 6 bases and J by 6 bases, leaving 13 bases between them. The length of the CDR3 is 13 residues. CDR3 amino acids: CASSQGRGDTQYF. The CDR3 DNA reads TGTGCCAGCAGCCAGGGACGAGGGGATACGCAGTATTTT.

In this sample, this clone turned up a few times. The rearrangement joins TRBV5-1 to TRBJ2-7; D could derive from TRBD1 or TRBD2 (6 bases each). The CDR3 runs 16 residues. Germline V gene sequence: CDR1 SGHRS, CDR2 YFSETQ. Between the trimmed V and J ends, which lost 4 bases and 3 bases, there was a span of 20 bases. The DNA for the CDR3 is TGCGCCAGCAGCCTAATGGAGGGGACACTCGGCTACGAGCAGTACTTC. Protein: CASSLMEGTLGYEQYF.

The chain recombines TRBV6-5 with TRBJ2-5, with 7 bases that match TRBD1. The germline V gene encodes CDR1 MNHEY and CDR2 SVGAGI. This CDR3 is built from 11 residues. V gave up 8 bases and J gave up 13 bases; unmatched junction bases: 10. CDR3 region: CASRTGRDRYF. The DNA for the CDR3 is TGTGCCAGCCGGACAGGTCGGGATCGGTACTTC.